This T cell receptor beta chain is from a study of T cells in localized non-small cell lung cancer. With regard to this clone: Its antigen is as yet unknown.

Study-wide findings and caveats: Detection in adjacent lung was observed for a median around 55 of the top 100 tumor clones.

Libraries were prepared by immunoSEQ multiplex PCR; TCRdb keeps only in-frame clonotypes and omits some of them. The data show 25,000 to 35,000 clones, with roughly nine tenths seen just once and 4.5% to 7% held by the top ten. Sample: PBMCs, taken before any cancer treatment. The clonotype originates from a man between 40 and 70 years old with stage II lung adenocarcinoma.

CDR3 bases: TGTGCCAGCAGCCTTCTCCCGATAAATTCCTATGGCTACACCTTC. Translated: CASSLLPINSYGYTF. The chain combines TRBV6-6 with TRBJ1-2, with no clear D. V shed 6 bases and J shed 4 bases, with 18 bases lying between them. CDR1 is MNHNY and CDR2 is SVGAGI in the germline V gene (reference sequence). The CDR3 contains 15 residues.